A selection of T cell receptor beta chains follows, all from one sample in a study of human T cells and chemical hapten exposure. MiXCR, applied by TCRdb to the RACE reads, yields one record per CDR3 protein. Of 370,000 or so distinct CDR3 sequences listed, approximately 5% are singletons. This material consisted of whole blood, taken in connection with sensitization to the hapten diphenylcyclopropenone (DPC). The receptors shown here come from a woman aged 50 to 60 with alopecia areata. Some clones in this sample may be carry-over from other donors' samples. CDR3s include the opening cysteine and the closing phenylalanine or tryptophan.

J: TRBJ1-2
V: TRBV5-1
CDR3: CASSSHRDSYGYTF

J: TRBJ2-7
V: TRBV6-2/TRBV6-3
CDR3: CASIGTRGLSYEQYF

J: TRBJ1-1
V: TRBV12-3/TRBV12-4
CDR3: CASSFGSTTEAFF

J: TRBJ1-3
V: TRBV28
CDR3: CASRRTGGGNTIYF

J: TRBJ2-7
V: TRBV10-3
CDR3: CATSYLYEQYF

J: TRBJ1-5
V: TRBV5-8
CDR3: CASSLIRSNQPQHF

J: TRBJ2-1
V: TRBV6-5
CDR3: CASSSSGTSVDEQFF

J: TRBJ2-1
V: TRBV18
CDR3: CASSQGANEQFF

J: TRBJ1-6
V: TRBV9
CDR3: CASSVSDGANSPLHF

J: TRBJ1-1
V: TRBV28
CDR3: CASSTPLRAFF

J: TRBJ1-6
V: TRBV2
CDR3: CASSEAGDSPLHF

J: TRBJ1-1
V: TRBV29-1
CDR3: CSVEDGGDEAFF

J: TRBJ2-3
V: TRBV29-1
CDR3: CSVKTGLGSTDTQYF

J: TRBJ2-5
V: TRBV7-2
CDR3: CASSLNRGGETQYF

J: TRBJ1-2
V: TRBV28
CDR3: CASSLGGQVIYGYTF

J: TRBJ1-1
V: TRBV29-1
CDR3: CSAAGQANTEAFF

J: TRBJ1-2
V: TRBV6-5
CDR3: CASSYSLLGPPYGYTF

J: TRBJ1-3
V: TRBV12-3/TRBV12-4
CDR3: CANLRTGSSGNTIYF

J: TRBJ2-5
V: TRBV5-8
CDR3: CASSRGIATQYF

J: TRBJ1-5
V: TRBV6-1
CDR3: CASSEGTGGREPQHF

J: TRBJ2-1
V: TRBV2
CDR3: CASSERTGGEQFF

J: TRBJ2-5
V: TRBV10-3
CDR3: CAGYGEGVNSPGETQYF

J: TRBJ1-2
V: TRBV2
CDR3: CASSEEQFYGYTF

J: TRBJ2-3
V: TRBV12-3/TRBV12-4
CDR3: CASSQGTGARGTDTQYF

J: TRBJ2-5
V: TRBV29-1
CDR3: CSVDRLAGKETQYF

J: TRBJ2-3
V: TRBV20-1
CDR3: CSARKVSRAFTDTQYF

J: TRBJ1-1
V: TRBV20-1
CDR3: CSARVRDSSEAFF

J: TRBJ1-5
V: TRBV12-3/TRBV12-4
CDR3: CASSFGTSNQPQHF

J: TRBJ2-3
V: TRBV7-2
CDR3: CASSRGLAGEVDTQYF

J: TRBJ1-5
V: TRBV5-8
CDR3: CASSLAPIGPQHF

J: TRBJ1-1
V: TRBV27
CDR3: CASRVTIPRGQGWETEAFF

J: TRBJ2-3
V: TRBV12-3/TRBV12-4
CDR3: CASSSLSGGGTDTQYF

J: TRBJ2-5
V: TRBV15
CDR3: CATSRVGGEETQYF

J: TRBJ2-7
V: TRBV9
CDR3: CASSVRTGDEQYF

J: TRBJ2-7
V: TRBV7-9
CDR3: CASSLVSTSGRVDEQYF

J: TRBJ2-3
V: TRBV4-2
CDR3: CASSQASSGGPDTQYF

J: TRBJ2-1
V: TRBV6-1
CDR3: CASSFSGGASNEQFF

J: TRBJ1-2
V: TRBV7-2
CDR3: CASSRSAGGDYGYTF

J: TRBJ2-1
V: TRBV12-3/TRBV12-4
CDR3: CASSLLVAGVNEQFF

J: TRBJ1-2
V: TRBV13
CDR3: CASSFLIPTGNYGYTF

J: TRBJ2-3
V: TRBV10-3
CDR3: CAISGLPGGTDTQYF

J: TRBJ2-2
V: TRBV15
CDR3: CATSRDRTGELFF